Reported below is one TCR beta chain. This entry is derived from a study of blood T cell repertoires in COVID-19. Study as a whole: Nucleic acid was either cDNA or gDNA, and it came from T cells, B-cell-depleted T cells, or PBMCs.

Authors' processing steps: Amplifying reference gene primers gave estimates of nucleated cell counts. The method was immunoSEQ multiplex PCR; TCRdb's version includes in-frame clones alone and lacks a portion of them. V and J calls and clone size are as listed in that table; D and trimming were resolved from the DNA. The table shows just under 60,000 clones, with around 80% occurring only once. This CDR3 is built from 15 residues. V was clipped by 0 bases and J by 4 bases, with 7 bases between them. Germline-derived CDR1 and CDR2 are LNHDA and SQIVND (reference sequence). This chain links TRBV19 with TRBJ2-6; D gene uncertain. The TCR comes from a man at least 80 years old with acute or convalescent COVID-19. The sequencing sample was made of peripheral blood. The CDR3 DNA sequence: TGTGCCAGTAGTATAGATCAGTTGGGGGCCAACGTCCTGACTTTC. Protein product: CASSIDQLGANVLTF.